This T cell receptor beta chain was captured by sequencing in a study of beta chain features in type 1 diabetes. Germline V CDR1 and CDR2: MDHEN, SYDVKM. CDR3 size: 17 residues. Trimming at V came to 6 bases and at J to 1 base, leaving 14 bases not matched to a gene. Sequenced material consisted of expressed TCRB transcripts (all of the isolated RNA was reverse transcribed). The protocol was immunoSEQ multiplex PCR, while the TCRdb copy is restricted to in-frame clones and leaves out a portion. Here the sample spans over 500,000 clones, 15% to 19% being singletons. This clone turned up a few times. This chain joins TRBV28 and TRBJ2-5; TRBD2 aligns across 7 bases. The sequenced material came from naive CD4+ T cells from blood. This TCR came from a man between 18 and 35 years old in good health. CDR3 protein: CASSQIGRGVGQETQYF. The CDR3 DNA is TGTGCCAGCAGCCAAATAGGACGGGGGGTCGGCCAAGAGACCCAGTACTTC.